Sequencing of this T cell receptor beta chain was carried out in a study of blood T cell repertoires in COVID-19. The V gene lost 5 bases and the J gene lost 7 bases, with 17 bases spanning the gap. This CDR3 region has 14 residues. In germline, CDR1 is SGHNT, CDR2 YENEEA. Measured with immunoSEQ multiplex PCR; TCRdb has only the in-frame clones, and not every one. The sample carries some 290,000 clones, nearly 90% recorded once. The sequencing input was peripheral blood. The TCR sequence derives from a woman aged 30 to 39 with COVID-19, enrolled during active disease. This chain connects TRBV11-3 to TRBJ1-2; maybe TRBD1 (5 bases). The CDR3 sequence is CASSHMGRPSGYTF. The CDR3 region has the DNA TGTGCCAGCAGCCACATGGGGCGGCCGTCTGGCTACACCTTC.